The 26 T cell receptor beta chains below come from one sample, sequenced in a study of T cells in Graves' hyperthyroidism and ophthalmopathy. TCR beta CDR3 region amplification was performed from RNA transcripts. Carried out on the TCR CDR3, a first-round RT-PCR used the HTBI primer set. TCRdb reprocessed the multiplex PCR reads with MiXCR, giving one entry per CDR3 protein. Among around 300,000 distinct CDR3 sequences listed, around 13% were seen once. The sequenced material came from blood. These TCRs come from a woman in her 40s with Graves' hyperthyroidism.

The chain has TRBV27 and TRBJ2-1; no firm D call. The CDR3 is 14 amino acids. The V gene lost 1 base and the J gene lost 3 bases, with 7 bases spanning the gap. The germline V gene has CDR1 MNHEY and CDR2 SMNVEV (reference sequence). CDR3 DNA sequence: TGTGCCAGCAGTTTATACGGAGACTACAATGAGCAGTTCTTC. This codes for CASSLYGDYNEQFF.

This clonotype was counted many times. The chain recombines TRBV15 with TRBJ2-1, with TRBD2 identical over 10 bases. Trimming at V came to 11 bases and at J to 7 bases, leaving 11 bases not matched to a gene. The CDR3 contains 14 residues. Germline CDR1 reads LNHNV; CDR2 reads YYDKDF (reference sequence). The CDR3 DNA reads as TGTGCCTCAGGGGGACTAGCGAGCGGGAATGAGCAGTTCTTC. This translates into CASGGLASGNEQFF.

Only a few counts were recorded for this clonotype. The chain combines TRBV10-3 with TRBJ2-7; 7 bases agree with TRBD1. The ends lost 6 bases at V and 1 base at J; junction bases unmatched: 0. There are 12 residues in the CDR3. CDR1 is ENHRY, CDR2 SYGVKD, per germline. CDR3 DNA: TGTGCCATCAGGGGACAGTCCTACGAGCAGTACTTC. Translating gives CAIRGQSYEQYF.

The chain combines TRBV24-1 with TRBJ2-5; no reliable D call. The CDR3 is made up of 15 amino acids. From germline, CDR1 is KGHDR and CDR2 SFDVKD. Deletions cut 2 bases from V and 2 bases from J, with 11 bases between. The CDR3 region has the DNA TGTGCCACCAGTGATTCGACGGATAGGCAAGAGACCCAGTACTTC. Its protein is CATSDSTDRQETQYF.

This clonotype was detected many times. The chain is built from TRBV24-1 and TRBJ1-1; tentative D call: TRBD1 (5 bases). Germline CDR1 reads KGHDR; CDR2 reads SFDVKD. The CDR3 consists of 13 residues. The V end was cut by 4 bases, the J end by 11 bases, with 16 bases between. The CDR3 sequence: CATSDPLSREAFF. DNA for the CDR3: TGTGCCACCAGTGACCCGCTTTCCAGGGAGGCTTTCTTT.

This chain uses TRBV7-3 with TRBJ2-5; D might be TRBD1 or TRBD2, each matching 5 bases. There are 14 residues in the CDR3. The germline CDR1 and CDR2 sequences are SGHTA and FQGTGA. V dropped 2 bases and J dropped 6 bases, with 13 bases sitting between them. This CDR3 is CASSLGGFGKTQYF. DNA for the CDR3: TGTGCCAGCAGCTTAGGGGGTTTCGGGAAGACCCAGTACTTC.

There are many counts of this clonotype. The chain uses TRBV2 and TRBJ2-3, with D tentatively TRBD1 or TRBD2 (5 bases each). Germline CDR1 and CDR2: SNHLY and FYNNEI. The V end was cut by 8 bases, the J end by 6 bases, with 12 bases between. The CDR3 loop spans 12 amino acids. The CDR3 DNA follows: TGTGCCAGCGCCGGGGACCACGATACGCAGTATTTT. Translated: CASAGDHDTQYF.

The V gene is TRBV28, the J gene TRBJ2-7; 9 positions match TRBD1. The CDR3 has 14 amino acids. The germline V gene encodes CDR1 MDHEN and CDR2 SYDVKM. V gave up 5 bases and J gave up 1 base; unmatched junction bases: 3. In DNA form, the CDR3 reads TGTGCCAGCAGTCCCGACAGGGGGTCCTACGAGCAGTACTTC. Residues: CASSPDRGSYEQYF.

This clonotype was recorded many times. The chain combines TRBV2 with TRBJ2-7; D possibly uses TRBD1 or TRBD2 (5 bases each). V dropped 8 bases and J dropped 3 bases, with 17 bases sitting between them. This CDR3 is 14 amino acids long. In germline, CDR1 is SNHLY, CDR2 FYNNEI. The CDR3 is CASGRRDGLYEQYF. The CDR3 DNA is TGTGCCAGCGGTAGACGGGACGGACTCTACGAGCAGTACTTC.

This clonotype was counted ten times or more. This chain's CDR3 is CSVDRGDPETQYF. In nucleotides, the CDR3 is TGCAGCGTTGACCGAGGGGATCCGGAGACCCAGTACTTC. This chain uses TRBV29-1 with TRBJ2-5; perhaps D is TRBD1 or TRBD2 (5 bases each). This CDR3 has 13 amino acids. Germline loops: CDR1 SQVTM, CDR2 ANQGSEA. Trimming stripped 3 bases from V and 5 bases from J, with 13 bases between.

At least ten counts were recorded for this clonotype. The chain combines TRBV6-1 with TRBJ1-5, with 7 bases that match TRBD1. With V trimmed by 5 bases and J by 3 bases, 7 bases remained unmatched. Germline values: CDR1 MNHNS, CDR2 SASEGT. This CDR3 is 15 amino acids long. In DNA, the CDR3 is TGTGCCAGCAGTTCCCACGACAGGGACAATCAGCCCCAGCATTTT. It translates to CASSSHDRDNQPQHF.

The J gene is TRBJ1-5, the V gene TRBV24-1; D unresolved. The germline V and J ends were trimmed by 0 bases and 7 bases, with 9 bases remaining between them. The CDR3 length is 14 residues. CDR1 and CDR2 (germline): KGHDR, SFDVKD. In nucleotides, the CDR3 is TGTGCCACCAGTGATTTGCGGCACACGCAGCCCCAGCATTTT. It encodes CATSDLRHTQPQHF.

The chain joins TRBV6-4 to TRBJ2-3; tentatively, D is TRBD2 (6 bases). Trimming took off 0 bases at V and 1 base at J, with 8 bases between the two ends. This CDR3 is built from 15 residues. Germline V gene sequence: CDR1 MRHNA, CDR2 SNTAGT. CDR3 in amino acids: CASSDSGGGTDTQYF. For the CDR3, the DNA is TGTGCCAGCAGTGACTCCGGCGGGGGCACAGATACGCAGTATTTT.

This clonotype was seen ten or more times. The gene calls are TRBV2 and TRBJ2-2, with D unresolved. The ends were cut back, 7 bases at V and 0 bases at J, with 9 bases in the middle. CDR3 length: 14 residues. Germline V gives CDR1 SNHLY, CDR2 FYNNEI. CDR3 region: CASKAATNTGELFF. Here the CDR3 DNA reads TGTGCCAGCAAGGCGGCAACGAACACCGGGGAGCTGTTTTTT.

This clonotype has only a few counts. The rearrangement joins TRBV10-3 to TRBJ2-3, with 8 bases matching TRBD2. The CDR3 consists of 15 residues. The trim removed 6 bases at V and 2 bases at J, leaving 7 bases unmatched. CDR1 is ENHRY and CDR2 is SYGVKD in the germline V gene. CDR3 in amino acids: CAISPSGSDTDTQYF. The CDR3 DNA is TGTGCCATCAGCCCGAGCGGGAGTGACACAGATACGCAGTATTTT.

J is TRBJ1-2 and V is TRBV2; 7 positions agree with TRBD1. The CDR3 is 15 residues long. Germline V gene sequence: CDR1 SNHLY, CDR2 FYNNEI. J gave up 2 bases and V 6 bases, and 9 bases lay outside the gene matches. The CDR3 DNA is TGTGCCAGCAGCGGAGGGACAGCGAAGAACTATGGCTACACCTTC. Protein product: CASSGGTAKNYGYTF.

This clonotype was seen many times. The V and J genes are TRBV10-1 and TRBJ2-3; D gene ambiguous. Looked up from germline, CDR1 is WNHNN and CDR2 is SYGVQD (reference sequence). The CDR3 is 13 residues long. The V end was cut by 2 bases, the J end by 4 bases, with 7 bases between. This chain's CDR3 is CASSERAADTQYF. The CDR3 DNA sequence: TGCGCCAGCAGTGAGAGGGCGGCAGATACGCAGTATTTT.

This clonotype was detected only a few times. The CDR3 reads CASSYPNESNEKLFF. CDR3 nucleotide sequence: TGTGCCAGCAGTTACCCCAACGAGTCTAATGAAAAACTGTTTTTT. The chain employs TRBV6-5 and TRBJ1-4, with unresolved D. With 2 bases removed from V and 3 bases from J, the gap between germline ends came to 10 bases. In germline, CDR1 is MNHEY, CDR2 SVGAGI. CDR3 size: 15 residues.

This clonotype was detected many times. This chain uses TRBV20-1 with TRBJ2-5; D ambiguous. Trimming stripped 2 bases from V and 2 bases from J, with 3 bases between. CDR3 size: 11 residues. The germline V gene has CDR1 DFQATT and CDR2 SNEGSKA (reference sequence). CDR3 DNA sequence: TGCAGTGCTAGACTACAAGAGACCCAGTACTTC. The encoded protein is CSARLQETQYF.

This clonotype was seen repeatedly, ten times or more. The CDR3 region has the DNA TGTGCCAGCAGCCGAGGGCGTGGGACCGCGGGTTTCTTT. Its translation is CASSRGRGTAGFF. J is TRBJ1-1 and V is TRBV11-1, with D perhaps matching TRBD1 (5 bases). CDR1 and CDR2 (germline): SGHAT, FQDESV (reference sequence). The CDR3 consists of 13 residues. Trimming took 5 bases from V and 13 from J, leaving 20 bases between them.

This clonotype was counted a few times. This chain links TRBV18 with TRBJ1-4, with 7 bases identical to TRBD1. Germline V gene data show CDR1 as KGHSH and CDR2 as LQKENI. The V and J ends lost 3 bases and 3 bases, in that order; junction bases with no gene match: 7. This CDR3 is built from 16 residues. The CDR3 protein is CASSPRQGGPNEKLFF. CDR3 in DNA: TGTGCCAGCTCACCCCGCCAAGGGGGCCCTAATGAAAAACTGTTTTTT.

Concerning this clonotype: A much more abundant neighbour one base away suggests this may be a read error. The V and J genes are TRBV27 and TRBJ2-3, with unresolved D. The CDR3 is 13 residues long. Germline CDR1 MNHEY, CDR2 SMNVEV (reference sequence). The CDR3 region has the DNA TGTGCCACCAGTTCACTCAGCACAGATACGCAGTATTTT. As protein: CATSSLSTDTQYF.

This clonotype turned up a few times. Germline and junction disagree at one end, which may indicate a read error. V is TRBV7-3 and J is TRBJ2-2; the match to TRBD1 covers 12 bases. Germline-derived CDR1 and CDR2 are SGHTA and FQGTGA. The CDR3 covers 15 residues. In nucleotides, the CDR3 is TGTGCCAGCAGCTCCGGGACAGGGGGCACCGGGGAGTTGTTTTTT. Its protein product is CASSSGTGGTGELFF.

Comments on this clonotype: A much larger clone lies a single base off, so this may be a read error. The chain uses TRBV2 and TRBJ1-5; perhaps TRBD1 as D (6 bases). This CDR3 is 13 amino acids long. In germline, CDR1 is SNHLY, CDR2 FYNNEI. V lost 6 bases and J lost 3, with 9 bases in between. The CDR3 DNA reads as TGTGCCAGCAGGAGACAGGTCAATCAGCCCCAGCATTTT. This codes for CASRRQVNQPQHF.

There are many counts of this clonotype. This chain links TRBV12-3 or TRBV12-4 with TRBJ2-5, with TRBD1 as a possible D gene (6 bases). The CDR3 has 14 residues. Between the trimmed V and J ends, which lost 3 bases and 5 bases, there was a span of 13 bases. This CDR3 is CASSLQGMGETQYF. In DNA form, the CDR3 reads TGTGCCAGCAGTTTGCAGGGGATGGGGGAGACCCAGTACTTC.

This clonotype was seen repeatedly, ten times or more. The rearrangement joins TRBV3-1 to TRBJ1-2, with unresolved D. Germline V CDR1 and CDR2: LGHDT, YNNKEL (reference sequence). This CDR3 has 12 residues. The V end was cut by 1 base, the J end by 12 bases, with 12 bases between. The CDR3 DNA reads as TGTGCCAGCAGCCAAGGTTTTGGGCCGGACACCTTC. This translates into CASSQGFGPDTF.